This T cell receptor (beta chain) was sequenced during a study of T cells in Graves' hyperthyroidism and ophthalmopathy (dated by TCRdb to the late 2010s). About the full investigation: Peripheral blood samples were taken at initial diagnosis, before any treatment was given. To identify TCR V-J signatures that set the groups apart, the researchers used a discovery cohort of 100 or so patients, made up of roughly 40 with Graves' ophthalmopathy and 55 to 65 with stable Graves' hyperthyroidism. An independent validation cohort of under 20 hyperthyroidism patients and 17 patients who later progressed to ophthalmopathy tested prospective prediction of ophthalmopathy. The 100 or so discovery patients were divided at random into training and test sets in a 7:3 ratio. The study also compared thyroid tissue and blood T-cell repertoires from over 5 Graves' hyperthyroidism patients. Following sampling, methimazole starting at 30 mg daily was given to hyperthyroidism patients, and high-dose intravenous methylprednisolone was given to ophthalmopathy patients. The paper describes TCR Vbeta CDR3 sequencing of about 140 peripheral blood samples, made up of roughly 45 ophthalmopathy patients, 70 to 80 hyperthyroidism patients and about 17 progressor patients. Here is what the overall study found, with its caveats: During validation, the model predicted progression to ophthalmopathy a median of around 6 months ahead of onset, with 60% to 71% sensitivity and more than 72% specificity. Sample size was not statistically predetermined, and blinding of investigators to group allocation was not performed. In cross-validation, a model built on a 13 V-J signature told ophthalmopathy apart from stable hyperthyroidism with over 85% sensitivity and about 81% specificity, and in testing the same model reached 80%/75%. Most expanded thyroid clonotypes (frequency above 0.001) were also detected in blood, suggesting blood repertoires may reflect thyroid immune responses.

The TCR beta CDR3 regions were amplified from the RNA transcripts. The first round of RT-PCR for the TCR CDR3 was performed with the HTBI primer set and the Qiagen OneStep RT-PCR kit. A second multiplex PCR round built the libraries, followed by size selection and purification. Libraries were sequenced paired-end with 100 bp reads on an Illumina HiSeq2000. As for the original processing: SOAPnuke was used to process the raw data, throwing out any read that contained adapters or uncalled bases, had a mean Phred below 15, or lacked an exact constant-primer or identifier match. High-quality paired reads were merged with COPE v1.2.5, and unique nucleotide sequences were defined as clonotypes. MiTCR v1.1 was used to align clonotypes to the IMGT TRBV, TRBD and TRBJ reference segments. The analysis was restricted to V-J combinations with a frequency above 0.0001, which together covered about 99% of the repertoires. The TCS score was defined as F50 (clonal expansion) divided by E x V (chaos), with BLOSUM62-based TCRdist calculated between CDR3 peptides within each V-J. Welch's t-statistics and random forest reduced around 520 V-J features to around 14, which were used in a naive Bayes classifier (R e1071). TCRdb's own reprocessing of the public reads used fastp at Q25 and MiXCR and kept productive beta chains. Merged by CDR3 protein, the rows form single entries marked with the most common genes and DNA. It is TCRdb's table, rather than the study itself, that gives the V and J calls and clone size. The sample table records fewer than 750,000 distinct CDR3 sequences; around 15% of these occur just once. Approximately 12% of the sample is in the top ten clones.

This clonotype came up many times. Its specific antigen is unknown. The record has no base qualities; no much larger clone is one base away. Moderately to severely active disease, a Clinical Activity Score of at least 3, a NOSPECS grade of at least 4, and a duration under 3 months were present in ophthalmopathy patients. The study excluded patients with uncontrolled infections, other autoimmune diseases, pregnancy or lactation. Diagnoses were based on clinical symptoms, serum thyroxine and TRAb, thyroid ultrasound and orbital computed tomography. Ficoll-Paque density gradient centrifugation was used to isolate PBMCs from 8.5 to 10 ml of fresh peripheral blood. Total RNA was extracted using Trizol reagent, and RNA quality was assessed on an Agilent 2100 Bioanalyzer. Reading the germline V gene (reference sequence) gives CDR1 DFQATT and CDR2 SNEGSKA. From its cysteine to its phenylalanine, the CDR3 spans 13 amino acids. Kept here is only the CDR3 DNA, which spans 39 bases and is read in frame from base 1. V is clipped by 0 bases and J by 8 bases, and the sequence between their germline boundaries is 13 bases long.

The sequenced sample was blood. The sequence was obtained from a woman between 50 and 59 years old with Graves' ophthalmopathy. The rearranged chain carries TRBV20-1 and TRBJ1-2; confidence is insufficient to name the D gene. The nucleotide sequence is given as TGCAGTGCTAGAGATGGGTCTTTCGGGGGCTACACCTTC. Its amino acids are CSARDGSFGGYTF.